The sequence of this T cell receptor (beta chain) was determined in a study of cytomegalovirus exposure and HLA in healthy donors. Of note for this clone: The antigen is undetermined.

60 Vbeta and 13 Jbeta primers were used in PCR. Assay: immunoSEQ multiplex PCR; the TCRdb copy retains only in-frame clones and omits some. Of about 98,000 clones listed, about 81% were seen once; the top ten hold about 1.5%. Findings of the study overall: Earlier results showed most TCR beta V segments being productive about 87% or about 30% of the time. High specificity and sensitivity for cytomegalovirus status were reported for the classifier. Researchers reported in a later analysis that a missense DCLRE1C variant was tied to TCR beta V- and J-gene trimming.

The sample taken for sequencing was PBMCs. The sequence was obtained from a man aged 35 to 55 in good health and CMV-seronegative.

CDR3 DNA: TGTGCCAGCAGCAATGACAGGGTCCGGGTAGCTTTCTTT. It translates to CASSNDRVRVAFF. The gene calls are TRBV7-9 and TRBJ1-1; the match to TRBD1 covers 7 bases. V trimming: 5 bases; J trimming: 10 bases; junction bases outside the gene matches: 10. This CDR3 has 13 residues. CDR1 is SEHNR, CDR2 FQNEAQ, per germline (reference sequence).